Given below is one TCR beta chain in context. This clone was recorded only once. Its antigen specificity is not known. No base quality values were provided; no much bigger clone lies one nucleotide off. V ends up 5 bases short and J 2 bases short, with an unmatched junction base count of 8. Via the germline V gene, CDR1 is MDHEN and CDR2 SYDVKM. Its CDR3 holds 15 amino acids, cysteine through phenylalanine. The sequence is cut down to CDR3 DNA, 45 bases in frame from base 1. Library preparation was by the immunoSEQ multiplex PCR assay. In its TCRdb copy, this immuneACCESS table keeps in-frame sequences only and misses some clones. Where compared with another copy, unresolved V genes explain less than half of these, and the others have no known cause. The sample records tens of thousands of clones, over 85% of which are singletons. Around 0.25% of the sample is in the top ten clones. The sample belongs to a study of technical replicates of blood from a handful of donors (dated by TCRdb to about 2017).

What was sequenced was T cells isolated from PBMCs. The TCR was taken from a human donor in good health. In this chain, TRBV28 is recombined with TRBJ1-1; 7 bases in the junction line up with TRBD1. The sequenced DNA is TGTGCCAGCAGTAAACAGGGGTCCCTTAACACTGAAGCTTTCTTT. This encodes CASSKQGSLNTEAFF.